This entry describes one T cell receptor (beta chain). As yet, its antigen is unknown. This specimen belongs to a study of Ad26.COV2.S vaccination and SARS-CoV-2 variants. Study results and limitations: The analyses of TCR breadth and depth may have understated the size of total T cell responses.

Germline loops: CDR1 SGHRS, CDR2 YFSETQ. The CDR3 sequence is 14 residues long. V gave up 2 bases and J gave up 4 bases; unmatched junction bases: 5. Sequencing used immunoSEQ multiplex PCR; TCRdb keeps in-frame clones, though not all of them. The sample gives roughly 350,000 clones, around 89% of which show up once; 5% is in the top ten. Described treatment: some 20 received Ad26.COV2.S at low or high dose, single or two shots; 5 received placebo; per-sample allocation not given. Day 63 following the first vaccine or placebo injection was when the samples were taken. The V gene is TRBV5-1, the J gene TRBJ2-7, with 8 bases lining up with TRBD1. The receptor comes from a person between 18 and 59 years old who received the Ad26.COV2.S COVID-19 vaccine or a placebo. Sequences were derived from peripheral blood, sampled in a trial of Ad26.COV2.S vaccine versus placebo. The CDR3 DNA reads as TGCGCCAGCAGCTTAAGGCAGGGGGCGTACGAGCAGTACTTC. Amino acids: CASSLRQGAYEQYF.